These 4 T cell receptor beta chains share one sample of origin, sequenced in a study of CD8+CD57+ T cells in acquired aplastic anemia. Profiles of TCR beta VDJ and CDR3 were generated from a genomic DNA template. Using its own MiXCR run on the reads, TCRdb lists one record per CDR3 protein. Of about 180,000 distinct CDR3 sequences listed, 46% are singletons. Sequenced input: sorted CD4+, CD8+, or CD8+CD57+ T cells (not recorded which) from PBMCs. Receptor source: a human donor in good health.

This clonotype occurred many times. The V gene is TRBV14, the J gene TRBJ2-7, with TRBD2 identical over 11 bases. The germline gives CDR1 SGHDN, CDR2 FVKESK. The CDR3 loop spans 15 amino acids. The ends lost 1 base at V and 3 bases at J; junction bases unmatched: 2. The CDR3 reads CASSQGLAGGYEQYF. The CDR3 DNA is TGTGCCAGCAGCCAAGGGCTAGCGGGAGGCTACGAGCAGTACTTC.

This chain links TRBV5-1 with TRBJ2-7; TRBD1 agrees at 9 bases. From germline, CDR1 is SGHRS and CDR2 YFSETQ. The V gene end was trimmed by 3 bases and the J gene end by 4 bases; junction bases not matched to a gene: 5. The CDR3 has 14 residues. The CDR3 sequence is CASSCRDRAYEQYF. DNA of the CDR3: TGCGCCAGCAGCTGCCGGGACAGGGCTTACGAGCAGTACTTC.

This clonotype was observed many times. The chain recombines TRBV2 with TRBJ2-7; D not resolved. Deletions cut 4 bases from V and 1 base from J, with 8 bases between. This CDR3 spans 13 amino acids. CDR1 and CDR2 (germline): SNHLY, FYNNEI. CDR3 residues: CASSAANSYEQYF. The CDR3 nucleotides read TGTGCCAGCAGTGCAGCAAATTCCTACGAGCAGTACTTC. The entire variable domain, with the rest obtained from reference TRBV2 and TRBJ2-7, is as follows: EPEVTQTPSHQVTQMGQEVILRCVPISNHLYFYWYRQILGQKVEFLVSFYNNEISEKSEIFDDQFSVERPDGSNFTLKIRSTKLEDSAMYFCASSAANSYEQYFGPGTRLTVT.

On this clonotype: At one boundary the junction diverges from the germline segment, which might be a read error. J is TRBJ1-2 and V is TRBV10-3; D is possibly TRBD1 (5 bases). The CDR3 loop spans 11 amino acids. Germline CDR1 ENHRY, CDR2 SYGVKD. The CDR3 loop is CAISSGYAYTF. CDR3 in DNA: TGTGCCATCAGTTCAGGGTATGCCTACACCTTC.